These 14 T cell receptor beta chains share one sample of origin, sequenced in a study of T cell repertoires in cytomegalovirus infection. MiXCR, run by TCRdb on the reads, gives a single entry per CDR3 protein. The sample carries about half a million distinct CDR3 sequences, 33% recorded once. Their antigens are not known. This sample comprised cultured PBMCs, obtained from culture after CMV antigen stimulation. These receptors were obtained from a human donor in good health (CMV status not recorded). Some clones in this sample may be carry-over from other donors' samples.

This clonotype showed up just once. The V and J genes are TRBV4-1 and TRBJ2-7; D is perhaps TRBD1 or TRBD2 (6 bases each). The CDR3 length is 13 residues. V dropped 1 base and J dropped 5 bases, with 9 bases sitting between them. Germline CDR1 and CDR2: MGHRA and YSYEKL. CDR3 DNA: TGCGCCAGCAGCCAAGCCGGGGGCCACGAGCAGTACTTC. Its translation is CASSQAGGHEQYF.

This chain joins TRBV6-2 or TRBV6-3 and TRBJ2-1, with unresolved D. Germline V CDR1 and CDR2: MNHEY, SVGEGT. The CDR3 spans 15 residues. Trimming removed 4 bases at V and 5 bases at J, with 15 bases between. Written as DNA, the CDR3 is TGTGCCAGCAGTTCCGGTCAGGCGCCTGACAATGAGCAGTTCTTC. It is translated as CASSSGQAPDNEQFF.

The chain carries TRBV6-6 and TRBJ1-6; TRBD1 agrees at 8 bases. The CDR3 covers 16 residues. V dropped 3 bases and J dropped 10; count of bases not matched to a gene: 11. Germline CDR1 reads MNHNY; CDR2 reads SVGAGI (reference sequence). The CDR3 DNA reads as TGTGCCAGCAGTTATACCCAGGGGGCCGAGGGGTCACCCCTCCACTTT. It is translated as CASSYTQGAEGSPLHF.

There are a few counts of this clonotype. The chain recombines TRBV6-2 or TRBV6-3 with TRBJ2-7, with D perhaps TRBD2 (6 bases). V was pared by 6 bases and J by 5 bases, with 14 bases between. Looked up from germline, CDR1 is MNHEY and CDR2 is SVGEGT. There are 13 residues in the CDR3. CDR3 in amino acids: CASSLGLFHEQYV. The CDR3 DNA reads as TGTGCCAGCAGCCTCGGACTATTCCACGAGCAGTACGTC.

The V call is TRBV7-9, the J call TRBJ2-3, with a possible D match to TRBD2 (5 bases). This CDR3 comprises 12 residues. The germline V gene has CDR1 SEHNR and CDR2 FQNEAQ (reference sequence). Trimming pared 8 bases from V and 6 bases from J, leaving 12 bases between. CDR3: CASGSSHDTQYF. The CDR3 DNA reads as TGTGCCAGCGGGTCTAGCCATGATACGCAGTATTTT.

This sequence joins TRBV5-6 and TRBJ2-1; the D is unclear. The length of the CDR3 is 17 residues. The germline V and J ends were trimmed by 0 bases and 3 bases, with 16 bases remaining between them. Germline V lookup: CDR1 SGHDT, CDR2 YYEEEE. CDR3 protein: CASSLDSPLGIYNEQFF. The CDR3 nucleotides are TGTGCCAGCAGCTTGGATTCCCCCCTAGGGATCTACAATGAGCAGTTCTTC.

The genes are TRBV6-2 or TRBV6-3 and TRBJ2-6; D is tentatively TRBD1 or TRBD2 (5 bases each). V lost 8 bases and J lost 0, with 14 bases in between. The CDR3 extends over 16 amino acids. Germline V gene data show CDR1 as MNHEY and CDR2 as SVGEGT. The CDR3 DNA follows: TGTGCCAGCCATCTTGGGGGACCCTCTGGGGCCAACGTCCTGACTTTC. It encodes CASHLGGPSGANVLTF.

This sequence joins TRBV2 and TRBJ1-5; possible D gene TRBD1, 6 bases. V was shortened by 7 bases and J by 1 base, with 11 bases between the two germline ends. CDR1 and CDR2 from the germline V gene are SNHLY and FYNNEI. The CDR3 has 14 residues. The CDR3, as DNA: TGTGCCAGCAAGATACAGGGAAGCAATCAGCCCCAGCATTTT. Amino acids: CASKIQGSNQPQHF.

The J gene is TRBJ2-5, the V gene TRBV15, with D perhaps matching TRBD1 (6 bases). The CDR3 covers 14 residues. CDR1 is LNHNV, CDR2 YYDKDF, per germline (reference sequence). The V end was cut by 7 bases, the J end by 2 bases, with 14 bases between. CDR3 DNA: TGTGCCACCAAGGGGGTGGGGTATCAAGAGACCCAGTACTTC. Translated: CATKGVGYQETQYF.

This clonotype was picked up a small number of times. This chain connects TRBV7-2 to TRBJ2-7; D is perhaps TRBD1 (7 bases). CDR1 is SGHTA and CDR2 is FQGNSA in the germline V gene. Trimming took off 5 bases at V and 7 bases at J, with 15 bases between the two ends. CDR3 length equals 13 residues. DNA of the CDR3: TGTGCCAGCAGCGCCCAGGGGGAGGAGGAGCAGTACGTC. Encoded protein: CASSAQGEEEQYV.

J is TRBJ2-7 and V is TRBV10-3, with 12 nucleotides matching TRBD2. The V gene's germline CDR1 is ENHRY and CDR2 SYGVKD. This CDR3 comprises 14 residues. V shed 4 bases, J shed 2 bases, and the junction held 0 bases outside the gene matches. CDR3 loop: CAISGTSGTYEQYF. Written as DNA, the CDR3 is TGTGCCATCAGTGGGACTAGCGGGACCTACGAGCAGTACTTC.

This clonotype appeared a few times. J is TRBJ2-1 and V is TRBV4-3; TRBD2 aligns across 7 bases. V lost 0 bases and J lost 2; bases outside the gene matches: 4. The CDR3 contains 16 residues. CDR1 LGHNA and CDR2 YSLEER come from the germline V gene. The CDR3 reads CASSQEGGRTYNEQFF. CDR3 DNA sequence: TGCGCCAGCAGCCAAGAGGGGGGGAGGACCTACAATGAGCAGTTCTTC.

The rearrangement links TRBV7-2 to TRBJ1-4; D uncertain. Germline CDR1 is SGHTA and CDR2 is FQGNSA. The ends were cut back, 1 base at V and 0 bases at J, with 12 bases in the middle. This CDR3 is built from 17 residues. The DNA for the CDR3 is TGTGCCAGCAGCTTAGACGTAACGGGAGCAACTAATGAAAAACTGTTTTTT. It specifies CASSLDVTGATNEKLFF. The whole variable domain, filled in from reference TRBV7-2 and TRBJ1-4, reads GAGVSQSPSNKVTEKGKDVELRCDPISGHTALYWYRQSLGQGLEFLIYFQGNSAPDKSGLPSDRFSAERTGGSVSTLTIQRTQQEDSAVYLCASSLDVTGATNEKLFFGSGTQLSVL.

The V call is TRBV20-1, the J call TRBJ2-1; tentative D call: TRBD2 (6 bases). The CDR3 covers 15 residues. V was clipped by 1 base and J by 5 bases, with 15 bases between them. Germline V gene data show CDR1 as DFQATT and CDR2 as SNEGSKA (reference sequence). DNA for the CDR3: TGCAGTGCTAGAGTTGTCGGGAGTGGGAACAATGAGCAGTTCTTC. Encoded protein: CSARVVGSGNNEQFF.